This TCR beta chain was documented in a study of blood T cell repertoires in COVID-19. Study-wide background: Material from acute and convalescent COVID-19 was sourced from the United States, Italy and Spain.

In germline, CDR1 is GTSNPN, CDR2 SVGIG (reference sequence). This CDR3 contains 15 residues. The V and J ends lost 4 bases and 2 bases respectively, with 17 bases between them. The assay was immunoSEQ multiplex PCR, and TCRdb's table has in-frame clones only and misses some. This sample carries 120,000 or so clones, approximately 81% of them seen once, and the ten largest clones take about 40%. Sequencing was done on a sample of peripheral blood. This chain links TRBV30 with TRBJ1-2, with a weak D call TRBD1 (5 bases). The TCR was taken from a man between 35 and 55 years old with active or convalescent COVID-19. The CDR3 DNA reads TGTGCCTGGAACCCGACATGGGGCATCAACTATGGCTACACCTTC. Translation gives CAWNPTWGINYGYTF.